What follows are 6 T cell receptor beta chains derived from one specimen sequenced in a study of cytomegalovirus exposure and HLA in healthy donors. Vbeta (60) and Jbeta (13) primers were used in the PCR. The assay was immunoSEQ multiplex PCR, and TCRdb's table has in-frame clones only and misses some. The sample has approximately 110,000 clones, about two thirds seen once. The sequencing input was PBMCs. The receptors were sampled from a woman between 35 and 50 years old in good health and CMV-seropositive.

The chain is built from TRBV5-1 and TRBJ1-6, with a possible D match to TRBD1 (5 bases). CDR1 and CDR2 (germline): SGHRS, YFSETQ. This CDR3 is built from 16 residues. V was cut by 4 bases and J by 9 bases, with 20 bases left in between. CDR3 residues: CASSPSSGGVGSPLHF. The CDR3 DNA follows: TGCGCCAGCAGCCCCTCTAGTGGAGGGGTGGGTTCACCCCTCCACTTT.

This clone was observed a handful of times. CDR3 DNA sequence: TGCGCCAGCAGCTTGCAGGAAAACTATGGCTACACCTTC. Its protein is CASSLQENYGYTF. The V and J genes are TRBV5-1 and TRBJ1-2; D is unresolved. The CDR3 extends over 13 amino acids. CDR1 is SGHRS and CDR2 is YFSETQ in the germline V gene. V shed 1 base and J shed 2 bases, with 6 bases lying between them.

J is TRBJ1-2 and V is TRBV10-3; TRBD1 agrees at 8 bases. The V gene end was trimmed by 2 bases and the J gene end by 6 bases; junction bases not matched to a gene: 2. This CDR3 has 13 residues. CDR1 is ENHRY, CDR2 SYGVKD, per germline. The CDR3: CAISEGQGNGYTF. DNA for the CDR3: TGTGCCATCAGTGAGGGACAGGGAAATGGCTACACCTTC.

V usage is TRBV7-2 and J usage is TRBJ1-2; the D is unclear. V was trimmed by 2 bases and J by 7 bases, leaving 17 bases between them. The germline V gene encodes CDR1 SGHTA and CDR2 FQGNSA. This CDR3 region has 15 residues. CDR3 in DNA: TGTGCCAGCAGCTTAAACGAGGCTGGCGTTGGTGGCTACACCTTC. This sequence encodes CASSLNEAGVGGYTF.

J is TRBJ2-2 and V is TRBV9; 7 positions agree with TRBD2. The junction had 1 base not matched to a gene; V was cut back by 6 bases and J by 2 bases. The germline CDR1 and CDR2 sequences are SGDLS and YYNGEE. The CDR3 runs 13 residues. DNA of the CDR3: TGTGCCAGCACTAGCGGAAACACCGGGGAGCTGTTTTTT. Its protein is CASTSGNTGELFF.

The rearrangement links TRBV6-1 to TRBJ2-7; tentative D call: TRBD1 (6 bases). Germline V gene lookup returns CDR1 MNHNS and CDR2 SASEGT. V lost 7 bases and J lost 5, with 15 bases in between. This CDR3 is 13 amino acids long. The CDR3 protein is CASTTGLRNEQYF. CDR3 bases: TGTGCCAGCACCACAGGGTTGAGAAACGAGCAGTACTTC.